This T cell receptor beta chain was identified in a study of regulatory and conventional T cells in RAG deficiency. The CDR3 loop spans 13 amino acids. Germline CDR1 MNHEY, CDR2 SMNVEV (reference sequence). The ends were cut back, 1 base at V and 8 bases at J, with 11 bases in the middle. Study-level findings and limits: Omenn patients showed >75% Treg-Tconv overlap and shorter CDR3 lengths.

Here immunoSEQ multiplex PCR was the method, and the copy in TCRdb shows in-frame clones only, minus some. Of 25,000 to 35,000 clones listed, more than 90% were seen once; the top ten hold 0.15% to 0.2%. On this clone itself: What it binds is not known.

Blood CD4+ CD25-low CD127-high conventional T cells supplied the genomic DNA template. Another study also made use of these data, one on regulatory T cells. From that second work: The PCR used 52 TRBV and 13 TRBJ primers. Skewed V and J usage and few unique V-J pairs marked patient repertoires, most in Tregs.

The chain uses TRBV27 and TRBJ1-2; D is uncertain. The clonotype originates from a human donor in good health. The sequencing input was CD25- CD4+ T cells sorted from blood. The CDR3 loop is CASSLLSAGGYTF. CDR3 nucleotides: TGTGCCAGCAGTTTATTATCCGCGGGGGGCTACACCTTC.